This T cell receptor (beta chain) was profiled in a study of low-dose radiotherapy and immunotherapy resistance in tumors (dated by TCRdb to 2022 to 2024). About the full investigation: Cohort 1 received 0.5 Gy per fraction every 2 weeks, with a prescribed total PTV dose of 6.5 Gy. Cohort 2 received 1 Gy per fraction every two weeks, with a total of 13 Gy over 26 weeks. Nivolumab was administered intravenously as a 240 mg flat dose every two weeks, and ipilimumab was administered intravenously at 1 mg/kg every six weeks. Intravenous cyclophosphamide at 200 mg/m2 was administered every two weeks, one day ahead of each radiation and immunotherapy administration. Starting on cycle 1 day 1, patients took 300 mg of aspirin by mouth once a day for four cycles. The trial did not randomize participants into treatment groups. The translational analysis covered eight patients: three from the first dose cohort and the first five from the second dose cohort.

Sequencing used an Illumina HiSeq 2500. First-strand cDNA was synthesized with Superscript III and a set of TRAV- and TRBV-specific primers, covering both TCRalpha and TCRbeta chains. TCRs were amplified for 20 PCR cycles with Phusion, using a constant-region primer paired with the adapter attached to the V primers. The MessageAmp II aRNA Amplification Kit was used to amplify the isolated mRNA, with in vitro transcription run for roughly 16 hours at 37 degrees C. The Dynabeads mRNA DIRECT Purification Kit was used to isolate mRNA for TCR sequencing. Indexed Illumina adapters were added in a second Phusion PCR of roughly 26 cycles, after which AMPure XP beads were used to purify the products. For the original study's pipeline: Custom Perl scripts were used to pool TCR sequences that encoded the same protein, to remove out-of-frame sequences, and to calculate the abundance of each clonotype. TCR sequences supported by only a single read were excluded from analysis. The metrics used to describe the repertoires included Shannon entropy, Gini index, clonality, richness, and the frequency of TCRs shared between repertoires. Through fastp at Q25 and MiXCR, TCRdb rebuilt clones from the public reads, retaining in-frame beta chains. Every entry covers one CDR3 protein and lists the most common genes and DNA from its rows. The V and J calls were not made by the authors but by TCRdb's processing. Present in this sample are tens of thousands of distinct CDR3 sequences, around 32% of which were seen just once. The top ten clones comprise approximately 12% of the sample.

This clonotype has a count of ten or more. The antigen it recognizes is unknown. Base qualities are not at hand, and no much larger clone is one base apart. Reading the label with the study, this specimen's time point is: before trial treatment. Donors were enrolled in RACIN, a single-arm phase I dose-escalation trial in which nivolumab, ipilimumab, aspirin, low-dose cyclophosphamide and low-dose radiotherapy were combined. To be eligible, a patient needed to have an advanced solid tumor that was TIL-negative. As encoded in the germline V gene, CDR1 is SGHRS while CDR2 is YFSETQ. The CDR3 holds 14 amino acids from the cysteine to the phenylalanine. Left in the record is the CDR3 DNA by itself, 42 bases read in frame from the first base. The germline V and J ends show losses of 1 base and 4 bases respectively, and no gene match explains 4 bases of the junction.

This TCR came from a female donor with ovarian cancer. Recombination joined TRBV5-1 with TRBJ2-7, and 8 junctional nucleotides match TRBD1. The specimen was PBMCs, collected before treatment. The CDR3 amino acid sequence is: CASSLQGAGYEQYF. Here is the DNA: TGCGCCAGCAGCTTGCAGGGGGCAGGGTACGAGCAGTACTTC.